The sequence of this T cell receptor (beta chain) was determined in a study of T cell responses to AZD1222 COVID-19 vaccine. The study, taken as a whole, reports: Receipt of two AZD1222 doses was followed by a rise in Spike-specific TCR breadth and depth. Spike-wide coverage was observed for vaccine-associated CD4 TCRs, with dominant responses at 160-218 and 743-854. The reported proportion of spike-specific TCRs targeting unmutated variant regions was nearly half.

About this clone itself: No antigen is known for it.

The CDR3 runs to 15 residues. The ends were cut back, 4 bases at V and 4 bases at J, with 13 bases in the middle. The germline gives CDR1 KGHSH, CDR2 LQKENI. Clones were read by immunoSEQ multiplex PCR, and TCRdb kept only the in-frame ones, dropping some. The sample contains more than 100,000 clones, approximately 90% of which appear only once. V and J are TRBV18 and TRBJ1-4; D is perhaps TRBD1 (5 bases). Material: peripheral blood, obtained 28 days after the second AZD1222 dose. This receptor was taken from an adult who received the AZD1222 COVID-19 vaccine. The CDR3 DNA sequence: TGTGCCAGCTCACTACGGGACGGCCGTAATGAAAAACTGTTTTTT. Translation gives CASSLRDGRNEKLFF.